One TCR beta chain is described in this entry. This entry is derived from a study of shared clonotypes between healthy human individuals. CD45RO-negative cells were positively selected for CCR7, leaving out terminally differentiated effector memory CD45RA+ cells. The CDR3 consists of 15 residues. Between the trimmed V and J ends, which lost 2 bases and 9 bases, there was a span of 17 bases. Germline CDR1 is SGHVS and CDR2 is FNYEAQ. Profiled with immunoSEQ multiplex PCR; TCRdb holds only in-frame clones, not every one. The sample lists fewer than 1 million clones, 90% to 97% occurring once. Input material: naive CD8+ T cells sorted from blood. The chain employs TRBV7-6 and TRBJ2-1, with a weak D call TRBD2 (7 bases). This clonotype originated in a man aged 25 to 40 in good health. The CDR3 region has the DNA TGTGCCAGCAGCTTACTACCCCCAAGGGGGGGTGAGCAGTTCTTC. Residues: CASSLLPPRGGEQFF.